A selection of T cell receptor beta chains follows, all from one sample in a study of blood T cell repertoires in COVID-19. Only in-frame clones appear in the TCRdb table, and some are missing; sequencing was by immunoSEQ multiplex PCR. The sample carries about 150,000 clones, around 83% recorded once. The sequenced material came from peripheral blood. These TCRs come from a man aged 45-65 years with active or convalescent COVID-19. Both conserved end residues are part of each CDR3. D genes are given only for firm matches. Some rows mark clone size as missing; the rest say once, few, many or name a class of expanded clone.

j_call d_call clone_size v_call cdr3_length cdr3_nt cdr3_aa
TRBJ2-5 - - TRBV30 12 TGTGCCTGGAGTGTCCGTAGTGAGACCCAGTACTTC CAWSVRSETQYF
TRBJ2-7 - - TRBV7-8 14 TGTGCCAGCAGCTTGCGGGACAGCTCCTACGAGCAGTACTTC CASSLRDSSYEQYF
TRBJ2-3 - - TRBV7-3 17 TGTGCCAGCAGCTTAAATGGGGGCCTTGTGCAGGGAGATACGCAGTATTTT CASSLNGGLVQGDTQYF
TRBJ1-4 - - TRBV18 13 TGTGCCAGCCGTAGGACAGTTGATGAAAAACTGTTTTTT CASRRTVDEKLFF
TRBJ1-1 - - TRBV5-1 13 TGCGCCAGCAGCCCGACACTGAACACTGAAGCTTTCTTT CASSPTLNTEAFF
TRBJ1-1 - - TRBV5-1 13 TGCGCCAGCAGCTTTCAGGGGCTGACTGAAGCTTTCTTT CASSFQGLTEAFF
TRBJ2-3 - - TRBV7-2 13 TGTGCCAGCAGTGTATCAGGTGGAGATACGCAGTATTTT CASSVSGGDTQYF
TRBJ1-1 - few TRBV6-4 15 TGTGCCAGCAGCCCCGAGGAAGAGTGGAACACTGAAGCTTTCTTT CASSPEEEWNTEAFF
TRBJ2-5 TRBD1 - TRBV7-9 17 TGTGCCAGCAGCCCCCTGGGGACAGGGGCTAGGAGGGAGACCCAGTACTTC CASSPLGTGARRETQYF
TRBJ1-1 - - TRBV5-1 14 TGCGCCAGCAGCTTGTTAGGGGGGAACACTGAAGCTTTCTTT CASSLLGGNTEAFF
TRBJ1-6 TRBD1 - TRBV18 15 TGTGCCAGCTCACCAACAGGGGCTAATAATTCACCCCTCCACTTT CASSPTGANNSPLHF
TRBJ2-7 - - TRBV27 17 TGTGCCAGCAGTCCCCGACAGGCCCGACGGTACTCCTACGAGCAGTACTTC CASSPRQARRYSYEQYF
TRBJ2-1 TRBD2 - TRBV19 13 TGTGCCAGTAGTAGGGGACTAGCCTATGAGCAGTTCTTC CASSRGLAYEQFF
TRBJ1-2 - - TRBV18 15 TGTGCCAGCTCACCGTTACTCCAGGACACCTATGGCTACACCTTC CASSPLLQDTYGYTF
TRBJ1-3 TRBD1 - TRBV14 16 TGTGCCAGCAGCCAAGACTGGGGACAGGTGATAAACACCATATATTTT CASSQDWGQVINTIYF
TRBJ2-7 - once TRBV14 17 TGTGCCAGCAGCCAAGATCGGGGGACCCCTAGCTCCTACGAGCAGTACTTC CASSQDRGTPSSYEQYF
TRBJ2-7 - - TRBV19 14 TGTGCCAGTAAAAGGGACACAGCGGGAAACGAGCAGTACTTC CASKRDTAGNEQYF
TRBJ1-1 - - TRBV5-4 12 TGTGCCAGCATCGGACATCGGGCTGAAGCTTTCTTT CASIGHRAEAFF
TRBJ2-1 TRBD1 once TRBV3-1/TRBV3-2 16 TGTGCCAGCAGCTTAGGACAGGGAACGACCTACAATGAGCAGTTCTTC CASSLGQGTTYNEQFF
TRBJ2-1 TRBD1 - TRBV11-3 15 TGTGCCAGCAGCGCCCCCGGGACAGCCTACAATGAGCAGTTCTTC CASSAPGTAYNEQFF
TRBJ1-5 - - TRBV5-5 13 TGTGCCAGCAGCTTGGCGGGGGATCAGCCCCAGCATTTT CASSLAGDQPQHF
TRBJ2-1 TRBD2 - TRBV9 15 TGTGCCAGCAGCGTAGAAGCGGGGGTTCGCAATGAGCAGTTCTTC CASSVEAGVRNEQFF
TRBJ2-1 - - TRBV5-4 14 TGTGCCAGCAGCTTGCGCGGGAATAAGGATGAGCAGTTCTTC CASSLRGNKDEQFF
TRBJ1-2 TRBD1 few TRBV24-1 14 TGTGCCACCAGTGACCAGGGGGCTAACTATGGCTACACCTTC CATSDQGANYGYTF
TRBJ2-2 - - TRBV24-1 13 TGTGCCACCAGTGAACAGGGTACCGGGGAGCTGTTTTTT CATSEQGTGELFF
TRBJ1-1 - few TRBV9 14 TGTGCCAGCAGCGTAGCTCAGGAGAACACTGAAGCTTTCTTT CASSVAQENTEAFF
TRBJ1-5 - - TRBV4-3 14 TGCGCCAGCAGCCAAGAAACGCAGCGGTCTCCCCAGCATTTT CASSQETQRSPQHF
TRBJ2-7 TRBD2 - TRBV6-5 14 TGTGCCAGCGTCACTAGCGCCCGCTCCTACGAGCAGTACTTC CASVTSARSYEQYF
TRBJ2-7 - once TRBV5-6 14 TGTGCCAGCAGCTTGTCTGAGGGCTCGTACGAGCAGTACTTC CASSLSEGSYEQYF
TRBJ2-5 - - TRBV7-3 15 TGTGCCAGCAGCCCCGCCGGTGGGGCACAAGAGACCCAGTACTTC CASSPAGGAQETQYF
TRBJ1-2 TRBD1 - TRBV2 14 TGTGCCAGCCAGACCGGGACAGGGAACTATGGCTACACCTTC CASQTGTGNYGYTF
TRBJ1-1 - - TRBV18 14 TGTGCCAGCTCACCGTCCGGGAAGAACACTGAAGCTTTCTTT CASSPSGKNTEAFF
TRBJ1-6 - - TRBV13 14 TGTGCCAGCAGCTCTCGGGGGGATGTTTCACCCCTCCACTTT CASSSRGDVSPLHF
TRBJ2-5 - once TRBV24-1 13 TGTGCCACCGGGGCCGGGTACCAAGAGACCCAGTACTTC CATGAGYQETQYF
TRBJ1-2 - - TRBV4-2 15 TGTGCCAGCAGCCAAGAAGTCTCAAGACTCTATGGCTACACCTTC CASSQEVSRLYGYTF
TRBJ2-3 - - TRBV7-2 14 TGTGCCAGCAGCTTCGACATTTTCACAGATACGCAGTATTTT CASSFDIFTDTQYF
TRBJ1-1 - - TRBV29-1 10 TGCAGCGTTGACGGTACGGAAGCTTTCTTT CSVDGTEAFF
TRBJ2-7 - - TRBV4-2 13 TGTGCCAGCAGCCTAAGTCGGGACTACGAGCAGTACTTC CASSLSRDYEQYF
TRBJ2-1 TRBD2 - TRBV12-5 15 TGTGCTAGTGGTTTGCGTCTAGCGGGAGGTAATGAGCAGTTCTTC CASGLRLAGGNEQFF
TRBJ2-5 - - TRBV24-1 12 TGTGCCACCGGGGGGTACCAAGAGACCCAGTACTTC CATGGYQETQYF
TRBJ2-4 - - TRBV9 11 TGTGCCCCCAGGGCCGTAAACATTCAGTACTTC CAPRAVNIQYF
TRBJ1-2 TRBD1 - TRBV3-1/TRBV3-2 15 TGTGCCAGCAGCCCAGGGGGAGCAGGGAACTATGGCTACACCTTC CASSPGGAGNYGYTF
TRBJ2-1 TRBD1 - TRBV7-6 16 TGTGCCAGCAGCTTAGAAAGGGGGCCATCCTACAATGAGCAGTTCTTC CASSLERGPSYNEQFF
TRBJ2-7 TRBD2 - TRBV5-6 15 TGTGCCAGCAGCCCCCGACTAGCAGATATTTACGAGCAGTACTTC CASSPRLADIYEQYF
TRBJ2-5 TRBD2 - TRBV5-4 15 TGTGCCAGCAGCGGCCCTGGGGGGGTGGAGGAGACCCAGTACTTC CASSGPGGVEETQYF
TRBJ2-3 - - TRBV4-3 16 TGCGCCAGCAGCCAAGTTCTCCGGGAGCGGGCAGATACGCAGTATTTT CASSQVLRERADTQYF
TRBJ2-7 - - TRBV5-1 13 TGCGCCAGCAGCTCGTCAGTGAATTACGAGCAGTACTTC CASSSSVNYEQYF
TRBJ2-5 TRBD2 - TRBV6-5 15 TGTGCCAGCAGACTAGCGGGGACATCACAAGAGACCCAGTACTTC CASRLAGTSQETQYF
TRBJ2-3 TRBD2 - TRBV2 21 TGTGCCAGCAGTGTGCCAGGGAACGGGACTAGCGGGAGGACCAACACAGATACGCAGTATTTT CASSVPGNGTSGRTNTDTQYF
TRBJ1-1 TRBD1 - TRBV6-5 15 TGTGCCAGCAGATCAGGGACAGGGTTTGTCACTGAAGCTTTCTTT CASRSGTGFVTEAFF
TRBJ1-5 - - TRBV6-1 14 TGTGCCAGCAGTGAACCGGGGGGCAATCAGCCCCAGCATTTT CASSEPGGNQPQHF
TRBJ2-3 - - TRBV7-2 14 TGTGCCAGCAGCAAGGCAGGGAACACAGATACGCAGTATTTT CASSKAGNTDTQYF
TRBJ1-4 - - TRBV7-2 15 TGTGCCAGCAGCTTAGTGCAGGGAGGTGGTGAAAAACTGTTTTTT CASSLVQGGGEKLFF
TRBJ1-4 - - TRBV5-1 14 TGCGCCAGCAGCTTGGAGCGGGTTGGTGAAAAACTGTTTTTT CASSLERVGEKLFF